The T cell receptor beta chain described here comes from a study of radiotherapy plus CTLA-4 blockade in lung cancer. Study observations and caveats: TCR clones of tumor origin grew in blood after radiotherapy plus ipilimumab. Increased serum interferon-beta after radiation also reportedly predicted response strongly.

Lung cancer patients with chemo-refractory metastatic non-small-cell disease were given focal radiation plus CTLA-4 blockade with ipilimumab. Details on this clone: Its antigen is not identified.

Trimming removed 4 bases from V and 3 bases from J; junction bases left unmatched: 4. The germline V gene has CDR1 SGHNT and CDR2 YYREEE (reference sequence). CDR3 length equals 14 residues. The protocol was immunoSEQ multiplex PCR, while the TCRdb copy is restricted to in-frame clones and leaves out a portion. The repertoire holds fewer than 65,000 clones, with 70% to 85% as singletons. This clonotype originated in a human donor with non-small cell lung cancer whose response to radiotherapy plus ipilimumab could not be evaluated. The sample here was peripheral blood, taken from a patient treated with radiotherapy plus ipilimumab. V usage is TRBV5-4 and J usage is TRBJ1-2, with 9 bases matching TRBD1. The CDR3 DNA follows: TGTGCCAGCAGCCCCCGGGACAGGGACTATGGCTACACCTTC. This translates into CASSPRDRDYGYTF.